This T cell receptor (beta chain) was identified during a study of PD-1 blockade in classical Hodgkin lymphoma (dated by TCRdb to the early 2020s). Study-wide context: The study used CyTOF and TCR beta sequencing to define a peripheral blood immune signature of response to PD-1 blockade in classical Hodgkin lymphoma.

Genomic DNA was isolated using the Qiagen DNeasy kit from unsorted PBMCs as well as from negatively selected CD4+ and CD8+ fractions. Amplification of TCR beta CDR3 regions was done by immunoSEQ multiplex PCR with primers that anneal to V and J segments. Amplification bias was minimized using a synthetic immune receptor repertoire, and residual bias was removed computationally after sequencing. The original pipeline was this. Custom Python scripts were used to quantify repertoire diversity as the Shannon entropy index. Unsorted, CD4+ and CD8+ repertoires were analyzed separately, except in combined analyses where CD4+ and CD8+ sequences were merged in silico. What TCRdb holds here is the immuneACCESS table cut down to in-frame rearrangements. Part of the clones is not present; checked against another copy, under half of the missing clones reflect an unresolved V gene, and the others are unexplained. V and J calls and clone size are as listed in that table; D and trimming were resolved from the DNA. The sample has approximately 31,000 clones on record, 85% to 95% of them singletons. Together, the top ten hold 2% to 2.5% of the sample.

About this clone: There is no known antigen for this receptor. Per-nucleotide qualities are absent, and no much larger clonotype sits a single base away.

CDR1 SGHDT and CDR2 YYEEEE are derived from the germline V gene. Spanning cysteine to phenylalanine, the CDR3 consists of 13 amino acids. Kept here is only the CDR3 DNA, which spans 39 bases and is read in frame from base 1. The V end gives up 4 bases and the J end 12 bases, leaving 7 bases in the junction not matched to a gene. Study-wide conclusions, independent of this receptor: Only a single clinical trial cohort was studied, and what caused the repertoire differences, possibly disease activity or prior therapy, remained undefined. Baseline TCR diversity was reported as lower in newly diagnosed patients than in healthy donors, and lower still in relapsed/refractory patients.

What the time point label conveys for this sample: newly diagnosed, previously untreated cHL patient sample. As a comparison group for the relapsed/refractory trial patients, PBMCs from patients with newly diagnosed, previously untreated classical Hodgkin lymphoma were sequenced. Peripheral blood was collected in 8 mL Vacutainer Cell Preparation Tubes, from which PBMCs were isolated by centrifugation and then cryopreserved. The V and J segments used are TRBV5-6 and TRBJ2-7; 13 bases in the junction line up with TRBD2. The sample was peripheral blood mononuclear cells (PBMCs). The receptor was isolated from a human donor with classical Hodgkin lymphoma. The CDR3 sequence is CASSPGLAGPRYF. The DNA sequence is given as TGTGCCAGCAGCCCGGGACTAGCGGGACCCCGGTACTTC. Supplemented by the reference TRBV5-6 and TRBJ2-7 proteins around the CDR3, the complete variable domain is DAGVTQSPTHLIKTRGQQVTLRCSPKSGHDTVSWYQQALGQGPQFIFQYYEEEERQRGNFPDRFSGHQFPNYSSELNVNALLLGDSALYLCASSPGLAGPRYFGPGTRLTVT.